This T cell receptor (beta chain) was obtained from a study of T cells in Graves' hyperthyroidism and ophthalmopathy. Study conclusions and caveats: Also found in blood were most expanded thyroid clonotypes above 0.001.

This clonotype appeared many times. The antigen remains undetermined. The V and J ends lost 1 base and 3 bases respectively, with 10 bases between them. CDR3 length: 15 amino acids. In germline, CDR1 is SGHRS, CDR2 YFSETQ. RNA transcripts were the template for amplifying TCR beta CDR3 regions. When the TCR CDR3 underwent first-round RT-PCR, the HTBI primer set was used. TCRdb re-analysed the multiplex PCR reads in MiXCR, keeping a single row per CDR3 protein. Among 690,000 or so distinct CDR3 sequences listed, around 20% were seen once. In patients aged 18 to 65, hyperthyroidism was newly diagnosed, with duration under 2 months. Patients with uncontrolled infections, other autoimmune diseases, pregnancy or lactation were excluded.

The origin of this receptor is a woman between 45 and 60 years old with Graves' hyperthyroidism that later progressed to Graves' ophthalmopathy. Sequencing input: blood. The V and J genes are TRBV5-1 and TRBJ2-2; D perhaps matches TRBD2 (6 bases). The CDR3 loop is CASSLSGVYTGELFF. As DNA, the CDR3 is TGCGCCAGCAGCTTGTCGGGGGTGTACACCGGGGAGCTGTTTTTT.